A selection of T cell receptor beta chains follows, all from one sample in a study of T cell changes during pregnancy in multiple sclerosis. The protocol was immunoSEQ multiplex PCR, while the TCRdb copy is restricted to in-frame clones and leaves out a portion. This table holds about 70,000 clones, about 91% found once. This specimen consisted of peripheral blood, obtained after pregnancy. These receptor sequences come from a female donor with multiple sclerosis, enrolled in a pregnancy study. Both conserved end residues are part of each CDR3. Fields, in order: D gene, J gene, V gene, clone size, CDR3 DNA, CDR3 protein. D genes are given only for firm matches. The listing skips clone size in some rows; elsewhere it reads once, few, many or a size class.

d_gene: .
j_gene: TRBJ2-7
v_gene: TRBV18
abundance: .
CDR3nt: TGTGCCAGCTCACCCACAGGAGCCCACGAGCAGTACTTC
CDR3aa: CASSPTGAHEQYF

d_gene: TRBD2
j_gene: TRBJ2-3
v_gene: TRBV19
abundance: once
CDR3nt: TGTGCCAGTAGTACCGGGACTAGCGGGAGGGCAGATACGCAGTATTTT
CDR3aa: CASSTGTSGRADTQYF

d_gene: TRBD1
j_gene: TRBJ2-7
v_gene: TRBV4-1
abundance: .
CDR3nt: TGCGCCAGCAGCCAAGGTCAGGGGGCGAGCTACGAGCAGTACTTC
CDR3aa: CASSQGQGASYEQYF

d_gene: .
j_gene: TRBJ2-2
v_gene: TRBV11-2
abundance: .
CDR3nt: TGTGCCAGCAGCCCCAACGGGTACGGCGGGGAGCTGTTTTTT
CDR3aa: CASSPNGYGGELFF

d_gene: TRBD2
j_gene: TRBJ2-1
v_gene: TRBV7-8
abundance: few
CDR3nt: TGTGCCAGCAGCCCTGGACCTAGCGGAGACTCCTACAATGAGCAGTTCTTC
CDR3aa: CASSPGPSGDSYNEQFF

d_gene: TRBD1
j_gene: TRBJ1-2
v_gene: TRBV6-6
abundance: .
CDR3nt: TGTGCCAGCAGCCCGACAGGGGGTGGCTACACCTTC
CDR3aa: CASSPTGGGYTF

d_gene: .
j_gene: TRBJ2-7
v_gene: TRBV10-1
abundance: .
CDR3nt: TGCGCCAGCAGTGAGAACGGGTTTAAGCAGTACTTC
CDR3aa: CASSENGFKQYF

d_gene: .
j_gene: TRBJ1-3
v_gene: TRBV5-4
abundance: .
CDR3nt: TGTGCCAGCAGCCCGTCCCCGTTCTCTGGAAACACCATATATTTT
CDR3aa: CASSPSPFSGNTIYF

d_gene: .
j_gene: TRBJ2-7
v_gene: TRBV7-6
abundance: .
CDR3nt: TGTGCCAGCAGCTTAGAGGTGTGGCGGCAGACCCCCTACGAGCAGTACTTC
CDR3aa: CASSLEVWRQTPYEQYF

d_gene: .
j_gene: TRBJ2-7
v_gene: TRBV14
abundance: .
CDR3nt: TGTGCCAGCAGCCACTGGGATAGACAGGTACCCTACGAGCAGTACTTC
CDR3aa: CASSHWDRQVPYEQYF

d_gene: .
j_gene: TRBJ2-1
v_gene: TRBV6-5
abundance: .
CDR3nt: TGTGCCAGCAGTTACGCTACGTCGCGGGACAATGAGCAGTTCTTC
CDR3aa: CASSYATSRDNEQFF

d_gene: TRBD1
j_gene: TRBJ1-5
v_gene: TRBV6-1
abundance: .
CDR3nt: TGTGCCAGCAGTGAAAGTCGTGACAGGGTCGCGTATCAGCCCCAGCATTTT
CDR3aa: CASSESRDRVAYQPQHF

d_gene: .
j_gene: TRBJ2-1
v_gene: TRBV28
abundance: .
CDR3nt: TGTGCCAGCGAGAGCCTCCAGGGGCAGTTCTTC
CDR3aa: CASESLQGQFF

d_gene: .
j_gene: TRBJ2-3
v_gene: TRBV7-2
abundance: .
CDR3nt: TGTGCCAGCAGCTCCATCACAGATACGCAGTATTTT
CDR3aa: CASSSITDTQYF

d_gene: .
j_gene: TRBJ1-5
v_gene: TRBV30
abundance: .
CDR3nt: TGTGCCTGGAGTGGGGCAGAGAATCAGCCCCAGCATTTT
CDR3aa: CAWSGAENQPQHF

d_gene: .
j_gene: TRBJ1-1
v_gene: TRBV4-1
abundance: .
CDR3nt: TGCGCCAGCAGCCAAGAACCAGGCCTGAACACTGAAGCTTTCTTT
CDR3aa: CASSQEPGLNTEAFF

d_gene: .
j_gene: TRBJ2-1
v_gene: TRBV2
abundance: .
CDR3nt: TGTGCCAGCAGTGAAGCGTTCAGGGCTGGTGAGCAGTTCTTC
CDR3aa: CASSEAFRAGEQFF

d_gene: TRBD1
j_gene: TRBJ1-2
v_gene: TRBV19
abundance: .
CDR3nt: TGTGCCAGTAGAGCGGTGGAGGGGGCTGTAAGTGGCTACACCTTC
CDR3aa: CASRAVEGAVSGYTF

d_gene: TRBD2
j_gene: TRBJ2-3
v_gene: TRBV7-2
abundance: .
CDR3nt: TGTGCCAGCAGCCTGGGACTAGCGGGAGGTCCAGATACGCAGTATTTT
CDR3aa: CASSLGLAGGPDTQYF

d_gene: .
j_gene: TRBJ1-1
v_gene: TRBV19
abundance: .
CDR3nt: TGTGCCAGTAGTATAGAGACAGGTAACACTGAAGCTTTCTTT
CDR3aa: CASSIETGNTEAFF

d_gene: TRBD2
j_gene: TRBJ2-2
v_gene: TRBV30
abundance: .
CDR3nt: TGTGCCTGGAGTGGCCTCCCGACCGGGACTAGCGGGAGTCGAACCGGGGAGCTGTTTTTT
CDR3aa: CAWSGLPTGTSGSRTGELFF

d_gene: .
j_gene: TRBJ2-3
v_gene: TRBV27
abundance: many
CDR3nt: TGTGCCAGCAGTTCCGACCGGGACACCGACACAGATACGCAGTATTTT
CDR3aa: CASSSDRDTDTDTQYF

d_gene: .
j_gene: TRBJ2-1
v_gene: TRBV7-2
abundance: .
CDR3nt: TGTGCCAGCAGCTTAGCCACAGAACAGTTCTTC
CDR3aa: CASSLATEQFF

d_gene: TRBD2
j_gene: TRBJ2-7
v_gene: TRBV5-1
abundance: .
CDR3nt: TGCGCCAGCAGCTTCCGGACTAGCGGGATTTTTTACTCCTACGAGCAGTACTTC
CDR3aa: CASSFRTSGIFYSYEQYF

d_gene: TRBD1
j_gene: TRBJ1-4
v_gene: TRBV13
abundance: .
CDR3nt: TGTGCCAGCAGCTTGGGACAGGGTTACGAAAAACTGTTTTTT
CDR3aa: CASSLGQGYEKLFF

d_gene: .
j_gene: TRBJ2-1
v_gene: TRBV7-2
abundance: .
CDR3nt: TGTGCCAGCAGCTTGAGGACTTCTAACTACAATGAGCAGTTCTTC
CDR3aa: CASSLRTSNYNEQFF

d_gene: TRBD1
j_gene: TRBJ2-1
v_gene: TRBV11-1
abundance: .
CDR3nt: TGTGCCAGCAGCAAACTCAGGGGGACGGGAAATGAGCAGTTCTTC
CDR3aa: CASSKLRGTGNEQFF

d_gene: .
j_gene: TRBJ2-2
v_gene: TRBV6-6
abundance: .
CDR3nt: TGTGCCAGCAGTTATGTGGGAGGCACGAACACCGGGGAGCTGTTTTTT
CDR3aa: CASSYVGGTNTGELFF

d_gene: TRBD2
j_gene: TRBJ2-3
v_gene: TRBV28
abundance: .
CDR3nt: TGTGCCAGCGGGAGGTGGCGGGAGCGTCCAGATACGCAGTATTTT
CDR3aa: CASGRWRERPDTQYF

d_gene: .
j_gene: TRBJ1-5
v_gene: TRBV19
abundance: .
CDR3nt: TGTGCCAGTAGCGTTTCTGAAGGGGCAGCTAGCAATCAGCCCCAGCATTTT
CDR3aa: CASSVSEGAASNQPQHF

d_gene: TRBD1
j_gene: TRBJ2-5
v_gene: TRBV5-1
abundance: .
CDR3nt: TGCGCCAGCAGCACCGGACAGGGGGTGCAAGAGACCCAGTACTTC
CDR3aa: CASSTGQGVQETQYF

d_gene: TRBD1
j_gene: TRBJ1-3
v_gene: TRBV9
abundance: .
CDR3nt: TGTGCCAGCAGCGTGGGGACAGGGGCTTACTCTGGAAACACCATATATTTT
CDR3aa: CASSVGTGAYSGNTIYF

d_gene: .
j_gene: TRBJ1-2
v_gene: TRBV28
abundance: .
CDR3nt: TGTGCCAGCAGTCCTAACCCGGGACAAACTAACTATGGCTACACCTTC
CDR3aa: CASSPNPGQTNYGYTF

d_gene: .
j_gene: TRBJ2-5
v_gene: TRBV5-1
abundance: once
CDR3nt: TGCGCCAGCAGTTTACAAGAGACCCAGTACTTC
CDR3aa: CASSLQETQYF

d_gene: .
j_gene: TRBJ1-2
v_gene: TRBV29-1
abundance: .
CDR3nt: TGCAGCGTTGCTGCAGGGGATCGTGGCTACACCTTC
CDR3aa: CSVAAGDRGYTF

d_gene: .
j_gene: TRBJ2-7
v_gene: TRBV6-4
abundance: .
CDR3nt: TGTGCCAGCAGTGACTCGACCTTTTGCGACAGACCTTCCTACGAGCAGTACTTC
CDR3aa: CASSDSTFCDRPSYEQYF

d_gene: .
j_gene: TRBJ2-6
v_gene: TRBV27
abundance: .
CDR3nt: TGTGCCAGCAGTACTCAGTACTACTCTGGGGCCAACGTCCTGACTTTC
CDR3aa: CASSTQYYSGANVLTF

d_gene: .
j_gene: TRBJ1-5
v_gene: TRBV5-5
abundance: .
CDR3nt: TGTGCCAGCAGCTTGCGGGAGTCCTACAATCAGCCCCAGCATTTT
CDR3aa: CASSLRESYNQPQHF

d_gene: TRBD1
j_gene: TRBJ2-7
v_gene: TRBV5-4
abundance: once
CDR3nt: TGTGCCAGCAGCTTGGAACCGGGACAGGTCTACGAGCAGTACTTC
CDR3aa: CASSLEPGQVYEQYF

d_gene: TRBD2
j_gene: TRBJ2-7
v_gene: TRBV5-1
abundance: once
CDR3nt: TGCGCCAGCAGCTTGGCCATCATGGGGACTAGCGGGAGGGGCGAGCAGTACTTC
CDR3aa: CASSLAIMGTSGRGEQYF

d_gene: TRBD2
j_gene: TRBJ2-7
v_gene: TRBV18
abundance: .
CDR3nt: TGTGCCAGCTCCGGGGGGAGCGCCTACGAGCAGTACTTC
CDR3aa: CASSGGSAYEQYF

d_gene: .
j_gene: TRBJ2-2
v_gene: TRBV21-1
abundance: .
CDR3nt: TGTGCCAGCAGCAAGAGGGATCCGGGACAGGGGGCCGGGGAGCTGTTTTTT
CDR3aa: CASSKRDPGQGAGELFF

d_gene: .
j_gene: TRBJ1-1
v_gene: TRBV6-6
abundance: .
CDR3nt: TGTGCCAGCAGTTATTCTATGTCCAACACTGAAGCTTTCTTT
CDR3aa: CASSYSMSNTEAFF

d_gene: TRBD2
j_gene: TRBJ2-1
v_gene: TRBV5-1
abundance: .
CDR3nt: TGCGCCAGCAGCTTGGAGTCTAGCGGGGTCTACAATGAGCAGTTCTTC
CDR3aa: CASSLESSGVYNEQFF

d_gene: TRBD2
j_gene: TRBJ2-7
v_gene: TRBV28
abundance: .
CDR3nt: TGTGCCAGCACCTCCACGGGGGGGGACTCCTACGAGCAGTACTTC
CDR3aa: CASTSTGGDSYEQYF

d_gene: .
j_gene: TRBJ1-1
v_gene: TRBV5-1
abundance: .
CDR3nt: TGCGCCAGCTTGGGGGGGGGCACTGAAGCTTTCTTT
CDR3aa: CASLGGGTEAFF

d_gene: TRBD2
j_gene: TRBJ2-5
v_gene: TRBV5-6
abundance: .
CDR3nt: TGTGCCAGCAGTCTCGGGGAGGGCCCGGAGACCCAGTACTTC
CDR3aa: CASSLGEGPETQYF